This TCR beta chain was recovered during a study of T cell changes during pregnancy in multiple sclerosis. The CDR3 loop spans 13 amino acids. Deletions cut 3 bases from V and 2 bases from J, with 8 bases between. Per the germline V gene, CDR1 is SGHAT and CDR2 is FQNNGV. The protocol was immunoSEQ multiplex PCR, while the TCRdb copy is restricted to in-frame clones and leaves out a portion. The sample lists approximately 93,000 clones, less than 95% occurring once. Specimen: peripheral blood, collected before pregnancy. The sequence came from a female donor with multiple sclerosis, enrolled in a pregnancy study. The J gene is TRBJ2-7, the V gene TRBV11-2, with D maybe TRBD1 (5 bases). This CDR3 is CASSFSQAYEQYF. CDR3 coding DNA: TGTGCCAGCAGCTTCTCACAGGCCTACGAGCAGTACTTC.